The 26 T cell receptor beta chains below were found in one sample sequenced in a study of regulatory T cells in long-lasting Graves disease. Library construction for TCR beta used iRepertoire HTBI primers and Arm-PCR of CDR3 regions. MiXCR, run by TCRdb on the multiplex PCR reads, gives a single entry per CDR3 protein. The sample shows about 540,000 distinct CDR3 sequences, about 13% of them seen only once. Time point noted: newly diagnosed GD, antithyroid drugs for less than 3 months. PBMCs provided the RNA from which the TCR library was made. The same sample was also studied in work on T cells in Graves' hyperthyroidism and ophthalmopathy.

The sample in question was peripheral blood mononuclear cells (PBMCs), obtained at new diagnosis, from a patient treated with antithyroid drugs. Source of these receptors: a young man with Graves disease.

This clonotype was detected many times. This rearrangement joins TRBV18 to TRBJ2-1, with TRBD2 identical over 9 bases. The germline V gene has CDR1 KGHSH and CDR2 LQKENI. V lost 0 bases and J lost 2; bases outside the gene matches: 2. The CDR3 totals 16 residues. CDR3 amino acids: CASSPPTSGTYNEQFF. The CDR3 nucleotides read TGTGCCAGCTCACCACCGACTAGCGGCACCTACAATGAGCAGTTCTTC.

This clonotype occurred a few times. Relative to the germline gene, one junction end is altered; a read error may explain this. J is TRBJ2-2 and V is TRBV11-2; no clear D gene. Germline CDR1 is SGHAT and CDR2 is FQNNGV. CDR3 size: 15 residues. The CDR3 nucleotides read TGTGCCAGCAGCTTATCAAACTCGAACGCCGGGGAGCTGTTTTTT. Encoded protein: CASSLSNSNAGELFF.

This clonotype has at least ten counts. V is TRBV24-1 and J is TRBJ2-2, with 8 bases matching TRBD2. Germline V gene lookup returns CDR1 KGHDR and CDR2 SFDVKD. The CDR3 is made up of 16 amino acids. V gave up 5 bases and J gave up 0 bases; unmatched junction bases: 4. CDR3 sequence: CATSVAGGANTGELFF. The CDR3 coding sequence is TGTGCCACCAGTGTTGCGGGAGGCGCGAACACCGGGGAGCTGTTTTTT.

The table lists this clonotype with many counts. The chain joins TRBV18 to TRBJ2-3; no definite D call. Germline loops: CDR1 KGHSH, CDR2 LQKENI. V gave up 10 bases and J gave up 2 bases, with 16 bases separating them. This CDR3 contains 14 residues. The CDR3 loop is CATSARIDTDTQYF. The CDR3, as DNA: TGTGCCACCTCGGCCCGGATCGACACAGATACGCAGTATTTT. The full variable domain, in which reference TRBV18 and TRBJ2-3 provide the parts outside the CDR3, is NAGVMQNPRHLVRRRGQEARLRCSPMKGHSHVYWYRQLPEEGLKFMVYLQKENIIDESGMPKERFSAEFPKEGPSILRIQQVVRGDSAAYFCATSARIDTDTQYFGPGTRLTVL.

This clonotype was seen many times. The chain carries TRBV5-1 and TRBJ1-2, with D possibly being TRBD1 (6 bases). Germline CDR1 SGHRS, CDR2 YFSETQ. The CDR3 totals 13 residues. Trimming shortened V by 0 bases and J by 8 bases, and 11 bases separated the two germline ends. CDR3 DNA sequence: TGCGCCAGCAGCTTGGACGGGGGCCCGGGCTACACCTTC. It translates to CASSLDGGPGYTF.

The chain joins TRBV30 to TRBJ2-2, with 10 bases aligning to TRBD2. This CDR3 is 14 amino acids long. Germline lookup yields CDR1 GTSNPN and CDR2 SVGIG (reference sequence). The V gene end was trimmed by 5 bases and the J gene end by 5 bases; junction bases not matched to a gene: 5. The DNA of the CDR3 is TGTGCCTGGGACCTAGCGGGAGTGACCGGGGAGCTGTTTTTT. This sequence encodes CAWDLAGVTGELFF.

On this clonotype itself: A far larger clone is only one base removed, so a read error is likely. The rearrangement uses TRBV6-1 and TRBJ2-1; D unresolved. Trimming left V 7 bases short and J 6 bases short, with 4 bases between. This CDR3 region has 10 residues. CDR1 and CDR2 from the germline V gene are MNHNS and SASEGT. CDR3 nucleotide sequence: TGTGCCAGCAACGGCAATGAGCAGTTCTTC. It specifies CASNGNEQFF.

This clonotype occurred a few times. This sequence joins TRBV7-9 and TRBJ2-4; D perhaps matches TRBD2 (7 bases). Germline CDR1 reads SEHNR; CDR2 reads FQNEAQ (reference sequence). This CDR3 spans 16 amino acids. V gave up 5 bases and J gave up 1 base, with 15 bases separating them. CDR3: CASSPGGGLAKNIQYF. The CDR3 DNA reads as TGTGCCAGCAGCCCCGGCGGGGGCCTGGCCAAAAACATTCAGTACTTC.

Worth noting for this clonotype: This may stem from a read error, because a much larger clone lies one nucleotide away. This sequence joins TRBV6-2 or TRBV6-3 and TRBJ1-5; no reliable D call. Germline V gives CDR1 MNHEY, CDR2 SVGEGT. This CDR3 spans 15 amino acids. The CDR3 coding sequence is TGTGCCAGCAGTGAAGTTTATGGTCACAATCGGCCCCAGCATTTT. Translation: CASSEVYGHNRPQHF.

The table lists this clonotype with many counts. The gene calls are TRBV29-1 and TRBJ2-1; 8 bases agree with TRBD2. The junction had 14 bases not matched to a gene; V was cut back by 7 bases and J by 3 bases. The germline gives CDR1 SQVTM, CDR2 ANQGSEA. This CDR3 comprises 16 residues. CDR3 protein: CSAQAGGGPLYNEQFF. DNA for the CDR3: TGCAGCGCACAAGCCGGGGGGGGGCCGCTCTACAATGAGCAGTTCTTC.

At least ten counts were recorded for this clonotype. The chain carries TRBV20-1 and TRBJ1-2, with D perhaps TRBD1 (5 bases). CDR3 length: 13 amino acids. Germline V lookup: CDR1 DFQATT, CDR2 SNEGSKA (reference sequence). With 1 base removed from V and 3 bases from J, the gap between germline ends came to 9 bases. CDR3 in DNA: TGCAGTGCTAGAGGGGGGATGGACTATGGCTACACCTTC. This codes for CSARGGMDYGYTF.

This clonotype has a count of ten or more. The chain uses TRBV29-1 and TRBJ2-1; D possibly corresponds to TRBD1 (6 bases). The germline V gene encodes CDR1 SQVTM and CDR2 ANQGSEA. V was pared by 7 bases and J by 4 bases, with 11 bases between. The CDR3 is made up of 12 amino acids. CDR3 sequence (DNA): TGCAGCGCACTACAGGGATACAATGAGCAGTTCTTC. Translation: CSALQGYNEQFF.

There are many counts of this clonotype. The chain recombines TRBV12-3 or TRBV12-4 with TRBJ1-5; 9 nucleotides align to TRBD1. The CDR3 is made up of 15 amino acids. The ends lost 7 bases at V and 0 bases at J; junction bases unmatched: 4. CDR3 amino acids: CASTRTGDSNQPQHF. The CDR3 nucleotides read TGTGCCAGCACCCGGACAGGGGATAGCAATCAGCCCCAGCATTTT.

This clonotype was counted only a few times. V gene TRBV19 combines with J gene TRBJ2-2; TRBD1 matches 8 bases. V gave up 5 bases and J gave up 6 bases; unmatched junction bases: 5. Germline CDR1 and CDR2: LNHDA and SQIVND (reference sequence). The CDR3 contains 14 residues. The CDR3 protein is CASSSTGESGELFF. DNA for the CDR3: TGTGCCAGTAGTTCGACAGGGGAGTCCGGGGAGCTGTTTTTT. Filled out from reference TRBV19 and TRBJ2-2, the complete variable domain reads DGGITQSPKYLFRKEGQNVTLSCEQNLNHDAMYWYRQDPGQGLRLIYYSQIVNDFQKGDIAEGYSVSREKKESFPLTVTSAQKNPTAFYLCASSSTGESGELFFGEGSRLTVL.

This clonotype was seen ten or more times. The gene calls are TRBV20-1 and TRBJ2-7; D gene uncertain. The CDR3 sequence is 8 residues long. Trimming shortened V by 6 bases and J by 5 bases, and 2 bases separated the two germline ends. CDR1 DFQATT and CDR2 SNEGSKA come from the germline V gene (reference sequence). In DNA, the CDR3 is TGCAGTGCGGACGAGCAGTACTTC. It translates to CSADEQYF.

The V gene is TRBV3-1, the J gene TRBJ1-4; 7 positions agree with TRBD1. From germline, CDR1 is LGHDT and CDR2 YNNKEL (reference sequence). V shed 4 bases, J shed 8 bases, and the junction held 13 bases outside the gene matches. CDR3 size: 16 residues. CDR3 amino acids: CASSPRQGLLGEKLFF. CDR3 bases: TGTGCCAGCAGCCCCAGACAGGGCCTCCTAGGGGAAAAACTGTTTTTT.

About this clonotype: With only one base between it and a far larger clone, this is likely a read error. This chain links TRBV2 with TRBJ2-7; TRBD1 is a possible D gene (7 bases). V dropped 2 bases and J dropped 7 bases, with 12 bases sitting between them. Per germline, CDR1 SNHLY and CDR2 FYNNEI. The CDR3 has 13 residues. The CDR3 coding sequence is TGTGCCAGCAGTGAAAGGGGGCGGGGTGAGCAGTACTTC. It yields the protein CASSERGRGEQYF.

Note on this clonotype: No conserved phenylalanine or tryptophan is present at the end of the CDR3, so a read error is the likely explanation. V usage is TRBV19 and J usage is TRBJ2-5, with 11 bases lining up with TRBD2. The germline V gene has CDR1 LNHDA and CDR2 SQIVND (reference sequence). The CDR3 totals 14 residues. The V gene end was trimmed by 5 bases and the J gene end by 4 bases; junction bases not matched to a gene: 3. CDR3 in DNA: TGTGCCAGTAGTCCGGGGACTAGCGGAGAGACCCAGTACCTC. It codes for CASSPGTSGETQYL.

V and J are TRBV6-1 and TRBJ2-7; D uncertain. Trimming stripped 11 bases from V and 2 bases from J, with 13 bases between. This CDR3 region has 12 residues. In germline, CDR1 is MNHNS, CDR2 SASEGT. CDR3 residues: CAAASSPYEQYF. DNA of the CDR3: TGTGCCGCAGCCTCCTCCCCCTACGAGCAGTACTTC.

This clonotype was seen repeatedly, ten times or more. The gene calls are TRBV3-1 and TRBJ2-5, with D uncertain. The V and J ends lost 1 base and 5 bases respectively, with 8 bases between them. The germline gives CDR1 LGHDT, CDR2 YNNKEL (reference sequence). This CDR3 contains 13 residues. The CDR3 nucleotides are TGTGCCAGCAGCCAAGCCCTCCTCGAGACCCAGTACTTC. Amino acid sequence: CASSQALLETQYF.

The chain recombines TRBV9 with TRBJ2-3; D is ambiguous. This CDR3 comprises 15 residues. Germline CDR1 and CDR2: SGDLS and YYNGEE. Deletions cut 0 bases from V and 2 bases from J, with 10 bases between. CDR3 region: CASSVGIGATDTQYF. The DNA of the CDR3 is TGTGCCAGCAGCGTAGGAATTGGAGCCACAGATACGCAGTATTTT.

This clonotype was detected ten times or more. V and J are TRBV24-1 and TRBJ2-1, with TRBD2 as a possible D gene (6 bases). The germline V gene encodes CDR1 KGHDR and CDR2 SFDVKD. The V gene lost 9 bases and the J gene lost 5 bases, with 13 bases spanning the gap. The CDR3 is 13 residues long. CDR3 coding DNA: TGTGCCACCGCCGGGGGACTCAACAATGAGCAGTTCTTC. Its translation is CATAGGLNNEQFF.

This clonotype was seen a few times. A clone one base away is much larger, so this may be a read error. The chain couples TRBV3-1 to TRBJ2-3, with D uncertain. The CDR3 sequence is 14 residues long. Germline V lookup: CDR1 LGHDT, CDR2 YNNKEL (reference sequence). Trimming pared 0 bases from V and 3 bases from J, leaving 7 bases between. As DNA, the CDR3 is TGTGCCAGCAGCCAAGATCACGGGACAGATACGCAGTATTTT. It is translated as CASSQDHGTDTQYF.

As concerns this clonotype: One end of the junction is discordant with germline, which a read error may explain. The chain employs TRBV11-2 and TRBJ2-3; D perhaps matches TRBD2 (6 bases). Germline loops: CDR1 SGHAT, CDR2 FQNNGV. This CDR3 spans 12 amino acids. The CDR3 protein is CASGLGGRTQYF. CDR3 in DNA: TGTGCCAGCGGCTTAGGAGGGAGAACGCAGTATTTT.

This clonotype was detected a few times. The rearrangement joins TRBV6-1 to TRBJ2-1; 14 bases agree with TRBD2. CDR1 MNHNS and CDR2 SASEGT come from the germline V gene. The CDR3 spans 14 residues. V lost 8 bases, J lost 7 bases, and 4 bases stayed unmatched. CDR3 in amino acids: CASRRLAGGNEQFF. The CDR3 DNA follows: TGTGCCAGCCGGAGACTAGCGGGAGGGAATGAGCAGTTCTTC.

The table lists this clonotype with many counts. The CDR3 nucleotides are TGCGCCAGCTGTAGCGGGATTTACAATGAGCAGTTCTTC. Protein: CASCSGIYNEQFF. The chain links TRBV10-2 to TRBJ2-1; 8 bases map to TRBD2. V was pared by 8 bases and J by 4 bases, with 4 bases of the junction left unmatched. The CDR3 contains 13 residues. From germline, CDR1 is WSHSY and CDR2 SAAADI.